The 25 T cell receptor beta chains below all came from one sample that was sequenced in a study of T cells in Graves' hyperthyroidism and ophthalmopathy. RNA transcripts served as the template for amplifying TCR beta CDR3 regions. First-round RT-PCR with HTBI primers amplified the TCR CDR3 region. TCRdb analysed the multiplex PCR reads with MiXCR anew, one entry per CDR3 protein. Found here are 620,000 or so distinct CDR3 sequences, about 14% of them singletons; the top ten hold around 12%. Specimen: blood. Source of these receptors: a woman in her fifties or sixties with Graves' ophthalmopathy.

There are a few counts of this clonotype. V is TRBV28 and J is TRBJ1-1, with D possibly matching TRBD1 (5 bases). Looked up from germline, CDR1 is MDHEN and CDR2 is SYDVKM. The CDR3 consists of 14 residues. The germline V and J ends were trimmed by 11 bases and 4 bases, with 20 bases remaining between them. The CDR3 coding sequence is TGTGCCGGCCTCTCGGGGCATTTAGCCACTGAAGCTTTCTTT. The encoded protein is CAGLSGHLATEAFF.

This clonotype has ten or more counts. The V and J genes are TRBV11-1 and TRBJ2-4; the D gene is possibly TRBD2 (6 bases). This CDR3 has 17 amino acids. Germline V lookup: CDR1 SGHAT, CDR2 FQDESV (reference sequence). Trimming took off 1 base at V and 0 bases at J, with 13 bases between the two ends. The CDR3 spells CASSLVGSAGAKNIQYF. The CDR3 DNA reads TGTGCCAGCAGCTTAGTCGGCTCAGCGGGAGCCAAAAACATTCAGTACTTC.

This clonotype was counted at least ten times. This sequence joins TRBV5-1 and TRBJ1-2, with D unresolved. V dropped 0 bases and J dropped 2 bases, with 8 bases sitting between them. Per the germline V gene, CDR1 is SGHRS and CDR2 is YFSETQ. The CDR3 runs to 14 residues. Written as DNA, the CDR3 is TGCGCCAGCAGCTTGGGCAATTTCAACTATGGCTACACCTTC. Translating it yields CASSLGNFNYGYTF.

At least ten counts were recorded for this clonotype. V usage is TRBV20-1 and J usage is TRBJ2-3, with a weak D call TRBD2 (5 bases). Deletions cut 4 bases from V and 1 base from J, with 12 bases between. Germline loops: CDR1 DFQATT, CDR2 SNEGSKA (reference sequence). The CDR3 extends over 14 amino acids. The CDR3 loop is CSATGGLGTDTQYF. The CDR3 bases are TGCAGTGCTACTGGCGGGCTCGGCACAGATACGCAGTATTTT.

This clonotype was seen many times. This chain uses TRBV7-2 with TRBJ1-1; D gene ambiguous. There are 13 residues in the CDR3. Germline loops: CDR1 SGHTA, CDR2 FQGNSA. The V and J ends lost 2 bases and 4 bases respectively, with 8 bases between them. The CDR3 spells CASSLRASTEAFF. DNA of the CDR3: TGTGCCAGCAGCTTAAGGGCAAGCACTGAAGCTTTCTTT.

The J gene is TRBJ2-1, the V gene TRBV14, with D perhaps TRBD2 (5 bases). V lost 1 base to trimming and J lost 4 bases, with 11 bases between them. This CDR3 spans 15 amino acids. Germline V CDR1 and CDR2: SGHDN, FVKESK. The CDR3 sequence: CASSQAPGTYNEQFF. Written as DNA, the CDR3 is TGTGCCAGCAGCCAAGCCCCGGGAACGTACAATGAGCAGTTCTTC.

V is TRBV6-5 and J is TRBJ2-1, with D unclear. Trimming pared 0 bases from V and 8 bases from J, leaving 11 bases between. CDR1 is MNHEY and CDR2 is SVGAGI in the germline V gene. The CDR3 covers 14 residues. For the CDR3, the DNA is TGTGCCAGCAGTTACTCCACCCTGGAAGATGAGCAGTTCTTC. Its translation is CASSYSTLEDEQFF.

The table lists this clonotype with a few counts. This chain connects TRBV20-1 to TRBJ2-7; TRBD2 matches 8 bases. The J segment lost 6 bases and the V segment lost 2 bases, leaving 12 bases of the junction unmatched. Germline CDR1 and CDR2: DFQATT and SNEGSKA (reference sequence). The CDR3 spans 15 residues. Here the CDR3 DNA reads TGCAGTGCTAGAAATTATGGTGAGCGGGAGCTCGAGCAGTACTTC. Amino acid sequence: CSARNYGERELEQYF.

In nucleotides, the CDR3 is TGTGCCAGCAGTTCTCGTCCTAGTGCGTTCAATGAGCAGTTCTTC. Protein: CASSSRPSAFNEQFF. The V gene is TRBV27, the J gene TRBJ2-1; no firm D call. The germline CDR1 and CDR2 sequences are MNHEY and SMNVEV (reference sequence). The CDR3 spans 15 residues. V was clipped by 4 bases and J by 6 bases, with 16 bases between them.

A few counts support this clonotype. V is TRBV24-1 and J is TRBJ2-5; a weak D match, TRBD1 (5 bases). This CDR3 has 13 amino acids. The ends were cut back, 4 bases at V and 2 bases at J, with 7 bases in the middle. In germline, CDR1 is KGHDR, CDR2 SFDVKD. The CDR3 reads CATSEGPQETQYF. In DNA form, the CDR3 reads TGTGCCACCAGTGAGGGGCCGCAAGAGACCCAGTACTTC.

The rearrangement uses TRBV3-1 and TRBJ2-5, with 10 bases that match TRBD2. The CDR3 consists of 16 residues. Germline values: CDR1 LGHDT, CDR2 YNNKEL (reference sequence). V lost 2 bases, J lost 5 bases, and 8 bases stayed unmatched. CDR3 in DNA: TGTGCCAGCAGCCAACTAGCGGGAGACCTGCGGGAGACCCAGTACTTC. As protein: CASSQLAGDLRETQYF.

This clonotype has more than one count but fewer than ten. The rearrangement joins TRBV19 to TRBJ2-1; possibly TRBD1 for D (6 bases). CDR3 size: 14 residues. Per germline, CDR1 LNHDA and CDR2 SQIVND (reference sequence). The V end was cut by 3 bases, the J end by 8 bases, with 14 bases between. CDR3 DNA: TGTGCCAGTAGTATCCAGGGGACGAGGGATGAGCAGTTCTTC. It translates to CASSIQGTRDEQFF.

This clonotype has just a few counts. The chain carries TRBV28 and TRBJ1-4; tentatively, D is TRBD1 (6 bases). V gave up 3 bases and J gave up 0 bases, with 20 bases separating them. Germline lookup yields CDR1 MDHEN and CDR2 SYDVKM. The CDR3 is 19 amino acids. CDR3 nucleotide sequence: TGTGCCAGCAGTTTTTGGCAGGGGTTAACGGGCGCAACTAATGAAAAACTGTTTTTT. Protein sequence: CASSFWQGLTGATNEKLFF. Together with reference TRBV28 and TRBJ1-4, the CDR3 gives the full variable domain: DVKVTQSSRYLVKRTGEKVFLECVQDMDHENMFWYRQDPGLGLRLIYFSYDVKMKEKGDIPEGYSVSREKKERFSLILESASTNQTSMYLCASSFWQGLTGATNEKLFFGSGTQLSVL.

This chain joins TRBV30 and TRBJ1-3; D unclear. CDR3 length: 14 residues. The V and J ends lost 3 bases and 0 bases respectively, with 9 bases between them. CDR1 and CDR2 from the germline V gene are GTSNPN and SVGIG (reference sequence). The CDR3 sequence is CAWRPDRSGNTIYF. The DNA of the CDR3 is TGTGCCTGGAGGCCGGACCGCTCTGGAAACACCATATATTTT.

Only a few counts were recorded for this clonotype. This chain joins TRBV19 and TRBJ1-3, with D unclear. Trimming took 10 bases from V and 0 from J, leaving 19 bases between them. The germline V gene encodes CDR1 LNHDA and CDR2 SQIVND (reference sequence). The CDR3 covers 16 residues. CDR3: CATWATGRGSGNTIYF. DNA for the CDR3: TGTGCCACTTGGGCCACCGGGCGCGGCTCTGGAAACACCATATATTTT. Together with reference TRBV19 and TRBJ1-3, the CDR3 gives the full variable domain: DGGITQSPKYLFRKEGQNVTLSCEQNLNHDAMYWYRQDPGQGLRLIYYSQIVNDFQKGDIAEGYSVSREKKESFPLTVTSAQKNPTAFYLCATWATGRGSGNTIYFGEGSWLTVV.

The table lists this clonotype with a few counts. The V gene is TRBV19, the J gene TRBJ1-1, with a possible D match to TRBD1 (5 bases). V lost 0 bases and J 0 bases, leaving 11 bases between the germline ends. The germline V gene encodes CDR1 LNHDA and CDR2 SQIVND (reference sequence). This CDR3 comprises 16 residues. CDR3 sequence reads: CASSIEGQDMNTEAFF. Written as DNA, the CDR3 is TGTGCCAGTAGTATAGAGGGGCAGGACATGAACACTGAAGCTTTCTTT.

This clonotype was picked up many times. V usage is TRBV7-2 and J usage is TRBJ1-2; TRBD1 matches 8 bases. Germline lookup yields CDR1 SGHTA and CDR2 FQGNSA. The CDR3 has 15 residues. With V trimmed by 2 bases and J by 4 bases, 6 bases remained unmatched. The CDR3 DNA sequence: TGTGCCAGCAGCTTAAGTCCAGGGGGCTCCTATGGCTACACCTTC. Encoded protein: CASSLSPGGSYGYTF.

The chain uses TRBV30 and TRBJ2-7; D may be TRBD1 (5 bases). CDR1 and CDR2 from the germline V gene are GTSNPN and SVGIG (reference sequence). The CDR3 is 14 residues long. Trimming pared 5 bases from V and 2 bases from J, leaving 16 bases between. The CDR3 here is CAWESRQRAYEQYF. As DNA, the CDR3 is TGTGCCTGGGAATCCAGACAGCGAGCCTACGAGCAGTACTTC.

This clonotype appeared many times. V usage is TRBV20-1 and J usage is TRBJ1-6; D is unclear. Per the germline V gene, CDR1 is DFQATT and CDR2 is SNEGSKA (reference sequence). CDR3 length: 12 residues. The V end lost 5 bases, the J end lost 9 bases, and 11 bases lay between the germline ends. CDR3 region: CSASRVGSPLHF. The CDR3 nucleotides read TGCAGTGCTTCCCGGGTTGGTTCACCCCTCCACTTT.

This clonotype came up a few times. The genes are TRBV5-1 and TRBJ2-3; possibly TRBD2 for D (6 bases). The CDR3 consists of 16 residues. The germline V gene has CDR1 SGHRS and CDR2 YFSETQ. V lost 3 bases, J lost 1 base, and 15 bases lay in between. CDR3 in amino acids: CASSSRPSAGTDTQYF. The DNA for the CDR3 is TGCGCCAGCAGCTCCCGCCCTAGCGCCGGCACAGATACGCAGTATTTT.

The chain combines TRBV6-2 or TRBV6-3 with TRBJ2-7; the match to TRBD1 covers 7 bases. The CDR3 contains 16 residues. Trimming cost V 6 bases and J 0 bases; bases outside gene matches: 11. CDR1 MNHEY and CDR2 SVGEGT come from the germline V gene. The CDR3 sequence is CASRNSGRGSSYEQYF. CDR3 bases: TGTGCCAGCAGAAACTCGGGCAGGGGGTCCTCCTACGAGCAGTACTTC.

This clonotype was counted ten times or more. This chain links TRBV6-2 or TRBV6-3 with TRBJ1-2; D call uncertain. The CDR3 length is 14 residues. Germline lookup yields CDR1 MNHEY and CDR2 SVGEGT. The ends were cut back, 6 bases at V and 2 bases at J, with 13 bases in the middle. CDR3 region: CASSIGETNYGYTF. Here the CDR3 DNA reads TGTGCCAGCAGCATAGGCGAGACCAACTATGGCTACACCTTC.

This clonotype came up a few times. This chain links TRBV19 with TRBJ2-1, with 9 bases that match TRBD2. Germline-derived CDR1 and CDR2 are LNHDA and SQIVND (reference sequence). This CDR3 contains 17 residues. The V and J ends lost 5 bases and 5 bases, in that order; junction bases with no gene match: 13. DNA of the CDR3: TGTGCCAGTAGTCCGACCCAGATAGCGGGAGTGAACAATGAGCAGTTCTTC. Encoded protein: CASSPTQIAGVNNEQFF.

The CDR3 nucleotides read TGTGCCAGCAGCCCATTTAGCGGGAGGGATCACCACAATGAGCAGTTCTTC. Encoded protein: CASSPFSGRDHHNEQFF. J is TRBJ2-1 and V is TRBV7-3, with TRBD2 identical over 11 bases. The CDR3 runs to 17 residues. With 5 bases clipped from V and 5 bases from J, the junction kept 11 bases outside the gene matches. The germline CDR1 and CDR2 sequences are SGHTA and FQGTGA.

This clonotype showed up many times. J is TRBJ1-1 and V is TRBV3-1, with D tentatively TRBD1 (6 bases). From germline, CDR1 is LGHDT and CDR2 YNNKEL (reference sequence). The V end lost 3 bases, the J end lost 1 base, and 9 bases lay between the germline ends. CDR3 length: 14 residues. CDR3 bases: TGTGCCAGCAGCCAGGGGACATCGAACACTGAAGCTTTCTTT. As protein: CASSQGTSNTEAFF.